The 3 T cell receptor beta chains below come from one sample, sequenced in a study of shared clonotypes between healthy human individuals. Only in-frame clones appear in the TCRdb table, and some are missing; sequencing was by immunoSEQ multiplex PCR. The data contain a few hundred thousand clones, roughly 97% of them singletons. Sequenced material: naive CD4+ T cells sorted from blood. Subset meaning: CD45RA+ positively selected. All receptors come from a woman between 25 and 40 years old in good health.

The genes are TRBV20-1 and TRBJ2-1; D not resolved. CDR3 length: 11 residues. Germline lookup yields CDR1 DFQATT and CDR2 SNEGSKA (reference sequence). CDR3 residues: CRIEVANEQFF. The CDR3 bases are TGCAGGATAGAAGTTGCCAATGAGCAGTTCTTC.

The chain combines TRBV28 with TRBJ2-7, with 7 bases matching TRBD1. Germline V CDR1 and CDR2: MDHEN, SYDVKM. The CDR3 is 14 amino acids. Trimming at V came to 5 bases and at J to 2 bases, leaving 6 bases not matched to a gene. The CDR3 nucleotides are TGTGCCAGCAGTACAACGGGACAGACCTACGAGCAGTACTTC. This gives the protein CASSTTGQTYEQYF.

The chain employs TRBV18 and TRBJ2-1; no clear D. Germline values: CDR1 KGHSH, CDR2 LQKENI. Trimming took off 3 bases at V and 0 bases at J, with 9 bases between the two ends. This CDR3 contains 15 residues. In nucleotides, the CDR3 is TGTGCCAGCTCACCGGACCAAAGCTCCTACAATGAGCAGTTCTTC. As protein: CASSPDQSSYNEQFF.